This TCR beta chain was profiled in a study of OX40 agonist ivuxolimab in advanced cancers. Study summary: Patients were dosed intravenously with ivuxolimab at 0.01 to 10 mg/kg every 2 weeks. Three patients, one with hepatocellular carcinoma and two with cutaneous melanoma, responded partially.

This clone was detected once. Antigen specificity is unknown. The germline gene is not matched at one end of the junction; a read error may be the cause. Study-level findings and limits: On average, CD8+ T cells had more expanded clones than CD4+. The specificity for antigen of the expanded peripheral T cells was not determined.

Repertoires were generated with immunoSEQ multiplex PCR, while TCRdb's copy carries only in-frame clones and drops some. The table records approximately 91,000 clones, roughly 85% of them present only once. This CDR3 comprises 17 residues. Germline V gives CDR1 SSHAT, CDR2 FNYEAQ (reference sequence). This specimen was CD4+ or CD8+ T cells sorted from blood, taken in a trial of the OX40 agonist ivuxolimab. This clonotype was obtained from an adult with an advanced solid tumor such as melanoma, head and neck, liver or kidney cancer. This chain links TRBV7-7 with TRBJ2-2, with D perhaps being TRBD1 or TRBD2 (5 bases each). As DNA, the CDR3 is TGTGCTAGCAGCTTCAATTTTGGGACCCTGGGCACCGGGGAGCTGTTTTTT. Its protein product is CASSFNFGTLGTGELFF.